This T cell receptor (beta chain) was observed in a study of blood T cell repertoires in COVID-19. Study details: In each case, the material was cDNA or gDNA derived from T cells, B-cell-depleted T cells, or PBMCs.

As processed by the authors: Reference gene primer amplification gave estimated nucleated cell counts. Profiling relied on immunoSEQ multiplex PCR, and the TCRdb table lists in-frame clones only, not all of them. V, J and clone size were drawn from that table, and D and trimming were deduced from the DNA. The sample has around 200,000 clones, around 81% seen once; the top ten hold about 4.2%. The CDR3 has 15 amino acids. V shed 4 bases and J shed 0 bases, with 11 bases lying between them. CDR1 and CDR2 from the germline V gene are SGHTA and FQGNSA. This receptor was obtained from a man in his fifties with active or convalescent COVID-19. The specimen sequenced was peripheral blood. The chain joins TRBV7-2 to TRBJ2-3; a possible D gene is TRBD2 (5 bases). DNA of the CDR3: TGTGCCAGCAGCTCCACGGGAATCAGCACAGATACGCAGTATTTT. Translated, it gives CASSSTGISTDTQYF.